This T cell receptor beta chain was identified in a study of T cell responses to AZD1222 COVID-19 vaccine. Note on this clone: Its cognate antigen is unknown.

General study findings and limits: White British donors predominated, females outnumbered males, and clonal diversity was possibly underestimated. Receipt of two AZD1222 doses was followed by a rise in Spike-specific TCR breadth and depth. Seropositive status at baseline applied to only six AZD1222 recipients. Across spike, vaccine-associated CD4 TCRs were found, dominant at 160-218 and 743-854.

The repertoire was sequenced with immunoSEQ multiplex PCR; TCRdb's copy has only in-frame clones and lacks some. The sample yields about 100,000 clones, about 86% seen once. The ends lost 8 bases at V and 3 bases at J; junction bases unmatched: 0. CDR3 length: 13 residues. Germline V gene sequence: CDR1 ENHRY, CDR2 SYGVKD. This rearrangement joins TRBV10-3 to TRBJ2-1; 11 positions agree with TRBD1. This clonotype was sampled from an adult in good health. The specimen comprised peripheral blood, sampled on day 0 of AZD1222 vaccination. The DNA for the CDR3 is TGTGCCATCGGGACAGGGGGCTACAATGAGCAGTTCTTC. Protein sequence: CAIGTGGYNEQFF.